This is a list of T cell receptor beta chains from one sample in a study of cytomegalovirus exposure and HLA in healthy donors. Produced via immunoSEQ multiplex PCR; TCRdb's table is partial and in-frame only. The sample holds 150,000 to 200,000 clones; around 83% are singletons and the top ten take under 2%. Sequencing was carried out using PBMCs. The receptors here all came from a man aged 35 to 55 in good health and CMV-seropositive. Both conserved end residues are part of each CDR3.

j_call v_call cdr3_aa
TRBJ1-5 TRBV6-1 CASSRTGTGNQPQHF
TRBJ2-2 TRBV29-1 CSVVDFGELFF
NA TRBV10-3 CAIMLPGQSEQYF
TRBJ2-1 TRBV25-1 CASRGTGGTNEQFF
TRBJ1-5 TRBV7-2 CASSLGGPQPQHF
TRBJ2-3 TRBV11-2 CASSYSEDTQYF
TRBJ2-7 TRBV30 CAIGEGLAGGPYNEQYF
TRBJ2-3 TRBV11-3 CASSFSGSDTDTQYF
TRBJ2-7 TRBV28 CASRYLLGDNSYEQYF
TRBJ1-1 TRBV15 CATSAQLDNTEAFF
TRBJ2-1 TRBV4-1 CASSQALPQGDEQFF
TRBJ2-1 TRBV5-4 CAQQSAGGGVYNEQFF
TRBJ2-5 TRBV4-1 CASSYRTAGAETQYF
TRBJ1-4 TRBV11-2 CASRSGGSNEKLFF
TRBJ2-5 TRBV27 CASSLDRGATQYF
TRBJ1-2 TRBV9 CASSVGRQQDGYTF
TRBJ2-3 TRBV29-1 CGKSGGTQYF
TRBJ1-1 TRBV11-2 CASSFRQGRIEAFF
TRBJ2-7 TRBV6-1 CASSERQGLSYEQYF
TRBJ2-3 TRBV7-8 CASSAAGTRVWTDTQYF
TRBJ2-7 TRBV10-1 CASSEGQGYEQYF
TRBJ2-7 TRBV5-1 CASSLSGTDLYEQYF
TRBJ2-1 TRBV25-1 CASSEGARIDEQFF
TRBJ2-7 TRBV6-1 CASSHAALYEQYF
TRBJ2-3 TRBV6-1 CASMLRVGGSDTQYF
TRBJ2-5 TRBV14 CASSQEAGAWGEESQYF
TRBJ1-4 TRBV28 CASSRSSGIGGEKLFF
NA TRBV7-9 CASSLGTPGTSGILYEQYF
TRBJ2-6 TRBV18 CASSQILAGSGANFLTF
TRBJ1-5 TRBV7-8 CASSLGQRGQPQHF
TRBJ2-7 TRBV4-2 CASSPSLREQYF
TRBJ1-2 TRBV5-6 CASSRRNYGYTF
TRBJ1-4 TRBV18 CASSPRRANEKLFF
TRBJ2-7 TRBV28 CASSGSPYEQYF
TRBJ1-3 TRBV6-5 CASIESSGNTIYF
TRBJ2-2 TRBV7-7 CASSQGTIGTGELFF
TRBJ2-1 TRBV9 CASSTRGVSGTYNEQFF
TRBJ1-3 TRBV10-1 CASGWTGETSGNTIYF
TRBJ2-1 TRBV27 CASSLSIPLASGNEQFF
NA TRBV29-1 CSARDRLTYEQYF
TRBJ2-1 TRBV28 CASTEMGTDSWVEQFF
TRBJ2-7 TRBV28 CASNVDLSSSYEQYF
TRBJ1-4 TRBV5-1 CASSLRGPNEKLFF
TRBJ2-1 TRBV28 CASSLQGTAEGVEVF
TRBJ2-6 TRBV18 CASSRDSSLSGANVLTF
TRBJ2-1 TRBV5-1 CASSLTRNEQFF
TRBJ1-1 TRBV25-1 CASSVYRGLDTEAFF
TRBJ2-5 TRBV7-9 CASSPDRGHETQYF
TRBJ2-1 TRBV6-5 CASSLGTGTYNEQFF
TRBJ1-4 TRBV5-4 CASSWAPGQSEKLFF
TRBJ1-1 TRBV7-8 CASKEGAIFLNTEAFF
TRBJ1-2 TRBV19 CASRRNYGYTF
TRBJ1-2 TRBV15 CATSRQTGTSNYGYTF
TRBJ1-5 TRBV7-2 CASSLVGGGNIGNQPQHF
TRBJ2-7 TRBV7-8 CASSLGGGYEQYF
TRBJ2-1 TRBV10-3 CAISEELAGAQFF